This T cell receptor beta chain appears in the sequencing data of a study of brain T cells in children with intractable seizures. Measured with immunoSEQ multiplex PCR; TCRdb has only the in-frame clones, and not every one. The repertoire holds over 95,000 clones, 94% seen once, with 3.8% in the top ten. The receptor was derived from a boy under two years old with hemimegalencephaly and intractable seizures. The sample in question was peripheral blood, obtained at surgery.

CDR3 bases: TGTGCCAGCAGTCTACTAGTCCGTTACAATGAGCAGTTCTTC. Amino acid sequence: CASSLLVRYNEQFF. The V call is TRBV27, the J call TRBJ2-1; the D gene is possibly TRBD2 (5 bases). The germline CDR1 and CDR2 sequences are MNHEY and SMNVEV (reference sequence). The CDR3 is made up of 14 amino acids. Trimming left V 5 bases short and J 4 bases short, with 12 bases between.